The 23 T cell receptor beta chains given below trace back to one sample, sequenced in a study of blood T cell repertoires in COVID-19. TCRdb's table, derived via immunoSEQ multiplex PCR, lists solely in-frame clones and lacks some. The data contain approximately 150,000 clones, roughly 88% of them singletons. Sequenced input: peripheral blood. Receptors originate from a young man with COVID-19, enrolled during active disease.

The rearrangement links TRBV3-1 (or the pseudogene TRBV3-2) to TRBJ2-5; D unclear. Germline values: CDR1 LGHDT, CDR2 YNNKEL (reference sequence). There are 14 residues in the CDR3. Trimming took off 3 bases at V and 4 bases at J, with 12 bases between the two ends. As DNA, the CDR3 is TGTGCCAGCAGCCATCGTTCTGGCGGAGAGACCCAGTACTTC. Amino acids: CASSHRSGGETQYF.

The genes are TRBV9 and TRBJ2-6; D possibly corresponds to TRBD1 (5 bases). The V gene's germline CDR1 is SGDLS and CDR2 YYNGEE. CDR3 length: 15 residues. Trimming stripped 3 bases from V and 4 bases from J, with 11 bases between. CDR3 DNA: TGTGCCAGCAGCGCTCAGGGTTCCGGGGCCAACGTCCTGACTTTC. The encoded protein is CASSAQGSGANVLTF.

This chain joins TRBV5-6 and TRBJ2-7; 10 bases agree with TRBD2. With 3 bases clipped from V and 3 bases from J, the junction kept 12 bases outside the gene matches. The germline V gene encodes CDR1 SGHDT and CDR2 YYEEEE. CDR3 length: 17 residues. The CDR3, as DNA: TGTGCCAGCAGCTCGGGAGTAACTAGCGGGACCTTCTACGAGCAGTACTTC. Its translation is CASSSGVTSGTFYEQYF. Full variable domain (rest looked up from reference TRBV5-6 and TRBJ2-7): DAGVTQSPTHLIKTRGQQVTLRCSPKSGHDTVSWYQQALGQGPQFIFQYYEEEERQRGNFPDRFSGHQFPNYSSELNVNALLLGDSALYLCASSSGVTSGTFYEQYFGPGTRLTVT.

CDR3 DNA sequence: TGTGCCAGCAGTACCACTAGCGGGAGCACAGATACGCAGTATTTT. Its translation: CASSTTSGSTDTQYF. V is TRBV6-5 and J is TRBJ2-3; the match to TRBD2 covers 9 bases. The CDR3 has 15 residues. V gave up 5 bases and J gave up 0 bases; unmatched junction bases: 3. Germline loops: CDR1 MNHEY, CDR2 SVGAGI.

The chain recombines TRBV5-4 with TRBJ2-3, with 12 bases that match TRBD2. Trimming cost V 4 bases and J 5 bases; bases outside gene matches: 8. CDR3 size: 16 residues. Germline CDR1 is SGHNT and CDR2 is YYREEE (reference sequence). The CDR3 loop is CASSQTSGRFGDTQYF. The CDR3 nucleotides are TGTGCCAGCAGCCAGACTAGCGGGAGATTTGGAGATACGCAGTATTTT.

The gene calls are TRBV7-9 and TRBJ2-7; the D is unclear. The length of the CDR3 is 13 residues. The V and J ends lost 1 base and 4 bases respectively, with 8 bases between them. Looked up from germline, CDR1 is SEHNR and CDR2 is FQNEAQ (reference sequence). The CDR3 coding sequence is TGTGCCAGCAGCTTAGGGCGGCCATACGAGCAGTACTTC. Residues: CASSLGRPYEQYF.

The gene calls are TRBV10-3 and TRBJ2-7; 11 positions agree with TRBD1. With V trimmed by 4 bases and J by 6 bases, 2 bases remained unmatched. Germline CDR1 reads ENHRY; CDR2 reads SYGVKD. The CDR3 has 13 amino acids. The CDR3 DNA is TGTGCCATCAGTGGGACAGGGGGCTTCGAGCAGTACTTC. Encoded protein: CAISGTGGFEQYF.

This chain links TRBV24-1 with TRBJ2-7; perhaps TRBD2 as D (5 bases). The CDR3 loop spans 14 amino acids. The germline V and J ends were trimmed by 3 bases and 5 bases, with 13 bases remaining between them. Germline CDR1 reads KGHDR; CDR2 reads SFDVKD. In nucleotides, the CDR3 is TGTGCCACCAGTGATCGGAGGACGGCGGACGAGCAGTACTTC. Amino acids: CATSDRRTADEQYF.

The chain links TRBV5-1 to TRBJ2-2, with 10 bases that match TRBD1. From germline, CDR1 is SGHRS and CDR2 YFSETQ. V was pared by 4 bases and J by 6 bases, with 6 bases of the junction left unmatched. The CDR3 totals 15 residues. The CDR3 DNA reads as TGCGCCAGCAGCAAAGGGACAGGGGTTGCCGGGGAGCTGTTTTTT. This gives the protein CASSKGTGVAGELFF.

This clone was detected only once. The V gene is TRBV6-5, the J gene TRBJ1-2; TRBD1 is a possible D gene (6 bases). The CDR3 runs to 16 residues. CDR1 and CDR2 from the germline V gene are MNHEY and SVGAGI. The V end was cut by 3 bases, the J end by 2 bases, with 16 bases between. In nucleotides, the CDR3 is TGTGCCAGCAGTTATGCGACGGGACATCCAAACTATGGCTACACCTTC. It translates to CASSYATGHPNYGYTF.

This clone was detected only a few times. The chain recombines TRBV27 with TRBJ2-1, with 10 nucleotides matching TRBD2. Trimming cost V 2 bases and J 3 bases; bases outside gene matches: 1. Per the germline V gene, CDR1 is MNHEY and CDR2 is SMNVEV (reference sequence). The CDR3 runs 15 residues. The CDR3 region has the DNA TGTGCCAGCAGTTTAATAGCGGGAGGCTACAATGAGCAGTTCTTC. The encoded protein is CASSLIAGGYNEQFF.

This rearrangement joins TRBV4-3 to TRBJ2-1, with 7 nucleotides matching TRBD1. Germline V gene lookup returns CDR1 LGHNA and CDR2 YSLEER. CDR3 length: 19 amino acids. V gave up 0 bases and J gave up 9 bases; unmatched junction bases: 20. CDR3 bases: TGCGCCAGCAGCCAAGAAACAGGGCTACCTGGCGGGTGGACAGGTGAGCAGTTCTTC. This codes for CASSQETGLPGGWTGEQFF.

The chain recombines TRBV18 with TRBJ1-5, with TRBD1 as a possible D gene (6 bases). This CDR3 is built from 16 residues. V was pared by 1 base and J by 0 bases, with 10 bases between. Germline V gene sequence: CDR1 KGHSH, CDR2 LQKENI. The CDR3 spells CASSPRRGDSNQPQHF. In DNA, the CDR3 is TGTGCCAGCTCACCACGCAGGGGCGATAGCAATCAGCCCCAGCATTTT. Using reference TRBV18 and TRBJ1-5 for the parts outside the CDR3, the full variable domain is NAGVMQNPRHLVRRRGQEARLRCSPMKGHSHVYWYRQLPEEGLKFMVYLQKENIIDESGMPKERFSAEFPKEGPSILRIQQVVRGDSAAYFCASSPRRGDSNQPQHFGDGTRLSIL.

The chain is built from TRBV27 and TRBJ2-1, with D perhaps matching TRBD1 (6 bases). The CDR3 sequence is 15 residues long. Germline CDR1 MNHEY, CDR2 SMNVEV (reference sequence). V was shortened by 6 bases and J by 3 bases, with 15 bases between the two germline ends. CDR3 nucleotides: TGTGCCAGCAGCCCACTCCAGGGGTTCTACAATGAGCAGTTCTTC. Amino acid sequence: CASSPLQGFYNEQFF.

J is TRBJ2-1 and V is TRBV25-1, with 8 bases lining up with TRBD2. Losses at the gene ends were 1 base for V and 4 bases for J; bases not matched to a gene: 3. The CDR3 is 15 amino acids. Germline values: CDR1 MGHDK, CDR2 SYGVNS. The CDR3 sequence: CASSESAGGYNEQFF. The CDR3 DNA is TGTGCCAGCAGTGAATCGGCGGGAGGTTACAATGAGCAGTTCTTC.

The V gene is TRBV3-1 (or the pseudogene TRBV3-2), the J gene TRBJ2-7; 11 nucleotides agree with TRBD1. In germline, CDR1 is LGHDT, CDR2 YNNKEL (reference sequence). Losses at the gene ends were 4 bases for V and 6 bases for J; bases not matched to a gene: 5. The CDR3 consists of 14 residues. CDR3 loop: CASSPWTGGLEQYF. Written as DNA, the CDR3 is TGTGCCAGCAGCCCTTGGACAGGGGGCCTCGAGCAGTACTTC.

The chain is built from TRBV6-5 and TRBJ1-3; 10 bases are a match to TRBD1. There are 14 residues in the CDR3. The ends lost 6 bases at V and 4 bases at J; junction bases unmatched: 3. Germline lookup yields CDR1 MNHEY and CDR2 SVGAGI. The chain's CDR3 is CASRGQGSGNTIYF. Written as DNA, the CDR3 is TGTGCCAGCAGGGGACAGGGGTCGGGAAACACCATATATTTT.

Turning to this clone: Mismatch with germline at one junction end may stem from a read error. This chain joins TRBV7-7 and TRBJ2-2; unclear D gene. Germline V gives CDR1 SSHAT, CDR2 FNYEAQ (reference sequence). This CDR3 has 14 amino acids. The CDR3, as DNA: TGTGCTAGCAGCTTGGGCAGAAACACCGGGGAGCTGTTTTTT. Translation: CASSLGRNTGELFF. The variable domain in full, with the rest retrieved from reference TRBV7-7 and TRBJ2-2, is GAGVSQSPRYKVTKRGQDVTLRCDPISSHATLYWYQQALGQGPEFLTYFNYEAQPDKSGLPSDRFSAERPEGSISTLTIQRTEQRDSAMYRCASSLGRNTGELFFGEGSRLTVL.

The CDR3 DNA reads TGCGCCAGCAGCTTGGAACAGGGGGCTAATGAGCAGTTCTTC. Translation gives CASSLEQGANEQFF. This sequence joins TRBV5-1 and TRBJ2-1, with 9 nucleotides matching TRBD1. With 0 bases clipped from V and 7 bases from J, the junction kept 2 bases outside the gene matches. The CDR3 extends over 14 amino acids. CDR1 is SGHRS, CDR2 YFSETQ, per germline.

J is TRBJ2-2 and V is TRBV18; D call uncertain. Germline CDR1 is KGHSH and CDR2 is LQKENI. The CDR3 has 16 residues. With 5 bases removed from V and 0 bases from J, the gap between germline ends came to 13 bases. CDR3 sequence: CASSATSVSNTGELFF. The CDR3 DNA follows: TGTGCCAGCTCAGCAACCTCGGTGTCGAACACCGGGGAGCTGTTTTTT. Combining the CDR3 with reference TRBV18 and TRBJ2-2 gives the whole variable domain NAGVMQNPRHLVRRRGQEARLRCSPMKGHSHVYWYRQLPEEGLKFMVYLQKENIIDESGMPKERFSAEFPKEGPSILRIQQVVRGDSAAYFCASSATSVSNTGELFFGEGSRLTVL.

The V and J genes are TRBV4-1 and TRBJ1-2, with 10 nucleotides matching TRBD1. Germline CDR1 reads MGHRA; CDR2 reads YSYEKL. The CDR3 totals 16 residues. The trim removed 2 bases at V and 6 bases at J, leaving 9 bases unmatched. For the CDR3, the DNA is TGCGCCAGCAGCCAAACCGACAGGGGGCGCATAGATGGCTACACCTTC. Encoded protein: CASSQTDRGRIDGYTF.

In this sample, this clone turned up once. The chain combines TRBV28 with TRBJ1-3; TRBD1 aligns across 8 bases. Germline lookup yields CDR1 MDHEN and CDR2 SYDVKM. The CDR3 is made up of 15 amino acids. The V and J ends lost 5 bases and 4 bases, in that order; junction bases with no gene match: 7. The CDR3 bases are TGTGCCAGCAGTAACCCCGGGACAGGCGGAAACACCATATATTTT. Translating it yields CASSNPGTGGNTIYF.

The CDR3 DNA reads TGTGCCAGCTCATCCCGTGGGACAGGGAGGACCGGGGAGCTGTTTTTT. This sequence encodes CASSSRGTGRTGELFF. The V call is TRBV18, the J call TRBJ2-2; 9 nucleotides line up with TRBD1. Unmatched junction bases numbered 9, after V lost 5 bases and J lost 5 bases. The CDR3 totals 16 residues. Per the germline V gene, CDR1 is KGHSH and CDR2 is LQKENI.